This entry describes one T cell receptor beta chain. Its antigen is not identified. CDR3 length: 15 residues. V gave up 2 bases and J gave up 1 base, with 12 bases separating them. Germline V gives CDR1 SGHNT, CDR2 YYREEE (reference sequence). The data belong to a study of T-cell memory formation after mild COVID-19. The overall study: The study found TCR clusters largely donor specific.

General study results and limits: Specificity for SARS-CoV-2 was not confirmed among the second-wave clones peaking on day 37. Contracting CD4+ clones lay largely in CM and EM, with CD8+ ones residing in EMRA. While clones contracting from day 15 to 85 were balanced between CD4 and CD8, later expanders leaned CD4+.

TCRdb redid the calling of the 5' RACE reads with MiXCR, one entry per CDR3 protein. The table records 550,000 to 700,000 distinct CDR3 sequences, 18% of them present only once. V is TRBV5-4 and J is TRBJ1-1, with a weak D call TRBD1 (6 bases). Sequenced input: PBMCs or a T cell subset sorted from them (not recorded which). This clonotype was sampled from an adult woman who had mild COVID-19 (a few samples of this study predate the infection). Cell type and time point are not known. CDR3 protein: CASSFTGLGNTEAFF. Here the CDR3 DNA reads TGTGCCAGCAGCTTTACAGGGCTCGGGAACACTGAAGCTTTCTTT.